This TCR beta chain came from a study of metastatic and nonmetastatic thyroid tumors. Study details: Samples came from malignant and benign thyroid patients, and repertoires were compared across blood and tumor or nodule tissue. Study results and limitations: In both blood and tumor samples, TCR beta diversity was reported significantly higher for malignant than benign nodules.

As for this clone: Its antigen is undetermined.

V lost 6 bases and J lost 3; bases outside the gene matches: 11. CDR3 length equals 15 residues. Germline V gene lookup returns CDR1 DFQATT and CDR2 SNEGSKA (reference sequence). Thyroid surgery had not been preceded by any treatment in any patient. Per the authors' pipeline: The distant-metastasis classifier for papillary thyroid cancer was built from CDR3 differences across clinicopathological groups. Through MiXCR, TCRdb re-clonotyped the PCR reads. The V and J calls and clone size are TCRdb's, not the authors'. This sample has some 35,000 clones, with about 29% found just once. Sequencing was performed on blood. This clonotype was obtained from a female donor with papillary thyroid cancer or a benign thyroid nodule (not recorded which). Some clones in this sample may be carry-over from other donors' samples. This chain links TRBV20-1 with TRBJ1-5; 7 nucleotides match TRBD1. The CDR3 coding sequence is TGCAGTGCCACTAGAGGGGGACAGAACAATCAGCCCCAGCATTTT. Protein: CSATRGGQNNQPQHF.